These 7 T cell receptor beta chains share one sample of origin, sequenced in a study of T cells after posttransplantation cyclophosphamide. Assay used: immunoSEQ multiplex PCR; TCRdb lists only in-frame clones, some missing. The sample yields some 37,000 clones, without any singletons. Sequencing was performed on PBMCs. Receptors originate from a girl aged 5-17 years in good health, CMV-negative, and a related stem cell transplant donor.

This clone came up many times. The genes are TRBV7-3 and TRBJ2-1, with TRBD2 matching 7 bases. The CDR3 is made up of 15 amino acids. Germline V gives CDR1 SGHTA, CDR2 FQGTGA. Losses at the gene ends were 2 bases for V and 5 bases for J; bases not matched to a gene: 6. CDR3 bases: TGTGCCAGCAGCTTAGTTCCAGCGGGAAACAATGAGCAGTTCTTC. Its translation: CASSLVPAGNNEQFF.

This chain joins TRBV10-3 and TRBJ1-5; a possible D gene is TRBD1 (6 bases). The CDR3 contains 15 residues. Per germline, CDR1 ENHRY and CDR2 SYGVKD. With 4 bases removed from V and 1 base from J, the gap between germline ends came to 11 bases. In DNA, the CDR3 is TGTGCCATCAGTGCGGCAGGGGACAGCAATCAGCCCCAGCATTTT. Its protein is CAISAAGDSNQPQHF.

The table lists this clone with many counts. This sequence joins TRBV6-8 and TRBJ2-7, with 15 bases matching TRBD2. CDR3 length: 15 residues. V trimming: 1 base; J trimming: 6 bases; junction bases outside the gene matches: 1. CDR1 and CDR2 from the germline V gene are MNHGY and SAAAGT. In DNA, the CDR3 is TGTGCCAGCAGTTACTGGACTAGCGGGAGGGCCGAGCAGTACTTC. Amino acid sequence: CASSYWTSGRAEQYF.

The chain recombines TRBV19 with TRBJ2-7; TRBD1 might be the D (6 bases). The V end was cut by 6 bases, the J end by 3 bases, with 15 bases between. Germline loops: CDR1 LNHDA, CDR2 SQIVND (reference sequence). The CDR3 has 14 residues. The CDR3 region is CASSPRGRGYEQYF. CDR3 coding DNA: TGTGCCAGTAGCCCCAGGGGCAGGGGCTACGAGCAGTACTTC. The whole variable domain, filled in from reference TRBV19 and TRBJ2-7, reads DGGITQSPKYLFRKEGQNVTLSCEQNLNHDAMYWYRQDPGQGLRLIYYSQIVNDFQKGDIAEGYSVSREKKESFPLTVTSAQKNPTAFYLCASSPRGRGYEQYFGPGTRLTVT.

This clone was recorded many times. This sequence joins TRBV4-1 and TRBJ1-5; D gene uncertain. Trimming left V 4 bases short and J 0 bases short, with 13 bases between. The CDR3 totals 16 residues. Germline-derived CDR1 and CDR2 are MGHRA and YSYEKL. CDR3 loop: CASSPWTDYSNQPQHF. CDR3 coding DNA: TGCGCCAGCAGCCCCTGGACTGATTATAGCAATCAGCCCCAGCATTTT.

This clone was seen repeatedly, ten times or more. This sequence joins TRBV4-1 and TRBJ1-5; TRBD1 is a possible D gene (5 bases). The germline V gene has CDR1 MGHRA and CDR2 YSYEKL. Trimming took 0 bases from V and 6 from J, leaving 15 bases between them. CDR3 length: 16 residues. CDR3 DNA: TGCGCCAGCAGCCAAGAATTTTACCAGGGCGCTCAGCCCCAGCATTTT. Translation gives CASSQEFYQGAQPQHF.

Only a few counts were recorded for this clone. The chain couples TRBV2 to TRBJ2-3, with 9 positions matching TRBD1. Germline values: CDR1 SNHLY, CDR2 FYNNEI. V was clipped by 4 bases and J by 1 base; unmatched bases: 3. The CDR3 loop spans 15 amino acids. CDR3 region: CASSGTGVGTDTQYF. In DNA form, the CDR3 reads TGTGCCAGCAGTGGGACAGGGGTAGGCACAGATACGCAGTATTTT.